This T cell receptor beta chain was identified during a study of shared T cell receptors in the human thymus. CDR3 size: 18 residues. CDR1 SGHDT and CDR2 YYEEEE come from the germline V gene. V was clipped by 0 bases and J by 3 bases, with 22 bases between them. Using immunoSEQ multiplex PCR, the repertoire was profiled, and TCRdb retains in-frame clones only, with some absent. The data hold some 660,000 clones, with approximately 89% observed a single time. These data also featured in a second study, about human thymus T cells.

Sequenced input: thymocytes. The sequence was collected from a boy under three years old with a congenital heart defect. The V call is TRBV5-6, the J call TRBJ2-7; a possible D gene is TRBD2 (5 bases). CDR3 in amino acids: CASSLGYPTKIRYYEQYF. The CDR3 DNA sequence: TGTGCCAGCAGCTTGGGCTACCCGACTAAGATTCGTTACTACGAGCAGTACTTC.